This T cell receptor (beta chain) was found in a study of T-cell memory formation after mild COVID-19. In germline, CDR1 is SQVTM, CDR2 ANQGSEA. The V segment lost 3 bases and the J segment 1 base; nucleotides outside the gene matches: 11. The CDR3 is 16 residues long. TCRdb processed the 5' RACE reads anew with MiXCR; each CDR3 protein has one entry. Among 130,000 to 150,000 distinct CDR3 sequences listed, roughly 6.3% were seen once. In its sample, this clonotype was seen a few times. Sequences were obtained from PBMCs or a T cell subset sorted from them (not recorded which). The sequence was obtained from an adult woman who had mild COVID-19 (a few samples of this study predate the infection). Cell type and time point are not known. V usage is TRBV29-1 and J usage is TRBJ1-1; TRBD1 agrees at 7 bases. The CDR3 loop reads CSVDRRPTGKNTEAFF. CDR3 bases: TGCAGCGTTGACCGACGCCCGACAGGGAAGAACACTGAAGCTTTCTTT.